Following are 25 T cell receptor beta chains from one sample sequenced in a study of CD8 T cells in Susac syndrome. Random-hexamer reverse transcription was applied to roughly 0.5 to 1 ug RNA. TCRdb reanalysed the immunoSEQ multiplex PCR reads using MiXCR and keeps one entry per CDR3 protein. The data contain around 270,000 distinct CDR3 sequences, 75% to 90% of them singletons. The sequenced sample consisted of CD8+ T cells from PBMCs. The origin of the receptors is a human donor with multiple sclerosis.

The rearrangement uses TRBV4-1 and TRBJ2-1; 8 bases line up with TRBD2. Germline CDR1 is MGHRA and CDR2 is YSYEKL. The V and J ends lost 2 bases and 8 bases, in that order; junction bases with no gene match: 8. This CDR3 is 15 amino acids long. This chain's CDR3 is CASSQHGGGSYEQFF. The CDR3 bases are TGCGCCAGCAGCCAACACGGGGGGGGTTCTTATGAGCAGTTCTTC.

The chain combines TRBV5-6 with TRBJ1-1, with D possibly TRBD1 on 6 matching bases. The CDR3 has 14 residues. The V gene's germline CDR1 is SGHDT and CDR2 YYEEEE. V was pared by 5 bases and J by 1 base, with 12 bases between. CDR3 DNA sequence: TGTGCCAGCAGGTCGGACAGTCCGAACACTGAAGCTTTCTTT. Its translation: CASRSDSPNTEAFF.

V gene TRBV20-1 combines with J gene TRBJ2-1; unclear D gene. The CDR3 runs to 16 residues. The germline V gene has CDR1 DFQATT and CDR2 SNEGSKA (reference sequence). Trimming took 0 bases from V and 7 from J, leaving 19 bases between them. The CDR3 reads CSARDLPANPQNEQFF. CDR3 nucleotides: TGCAGTGCTAGAGATCTACCAGCGAATCCCCAGAATGAGCAGTTCTTC.

This chain links TRBV29-1 with TRBJ2-1, with D possibly TRBD2 on 5 matching bases. V lost 4 bases, J lost 5 bases, and 9 bases lay in between. This CDR3 region has 12 residues. Germline CDR1 and CDR2: SQVTM and ANQGSEA. The DNA of the CDR3 is TGCAGCGTTGTAGCGTGGGACAATGAGCAGTTCTTC. It codes for CSVVAWDNEQFF.

This clonotype was recorded a few times. The gene calls are TRBV18 and TRBJ2-1; 9 bases fit TRBD1. Germline V gives CDR1 KGHSH, CDR2 LQKENI. CDR3 size: 15 residues. J lost 1 base, V lost 8 bases, and 6 bases had no gene match. CDR3 in amino acids: CASSPGQGSYNEQFF. Written as DNA, the CDR3 is TGTGCCAGCAGCCCGGGACAGGGTTCCTACAATGAGCAGTTCTTC.

The V gene is TRBV27, the J gene TRBJ2-3; the match to TRBD2 covers 8 bases. With 5 bases clipped from V and 0 bases from J, the junction kept 7 bases outside the gene matches. Germline V gene data show CDR1 as MNHEY and CDR2 as SMNVEV (reference sequence). This CDR3 has 16 amino acids. The CDR3 region has the DNA TGTGCCAGCAGTACCCTCCGGGGGGGGAGCACAGATACGCAGTATTTT. Translating it yields CASSTLRGGSTDTQYF.

The chain joins TRBV20-1 to TRBJ1-6; possibly TRBD1 for D (5 bases). Germline V gives CDR1 DFQATT, CDR2 SNEGSKA (reference sequence). The V end lost 0 bases, the J end lost 5 bases, and 11 bases lay between the germline ends. The CDR3 contains 15 residues. CDR3 in DNA: TGCAGTGCTAGAGATATCAGGGTAAATAATTCACCCCTCCACTTT. Amino acid sequence: CSARDIRVNNSPLHF.

The J gene is TRBJ2-1, the V gene TRBV6-6; no clear D. V shed 2 bases and J shed 2 bases, with 10 bases lying between them. Germline V gives CDR1 MNHNY, CDR2 SVGAGI (reference sequence). CDR3 length: 15 residues. CDR3 bases: TGTGCCAGCAGTTACACCCACCGGCCCTACAATGAGCAGTTCTTC. It yields the protein CASSYTHRPYNEQFF.

The gene calls are TRBV19 and TRBJ1-5, with TRBD1 matching 8 bases. The ends lost 6 bases at V and 5 bases at J; junction bases unmatched: 6. CDR3 size: 14 residues. In germline, CDR1 is LNHDA, CDR2 SQIVND (reference sequence). CDR3 sequence (DNA): TGTGCCAGTAGAGGACAGGGCCGAGATCAGCCCCAGCATTTT. Its protein product is CASRGQGRDQPQHF.

The chain has TRBV7-2 and TRBJ1-4; 8 nucleotides line up with TRBD1. Germline-derived CDR1 and CDR2 are SGHTA and FQGNSA. Germline trimming cut 1 base from V and 6 bases from J; bases unmatched to any gene: 4. This CDR3 has 15 amino acids. DNA of the CDR3: TGTGCCAGCAGCTTAGGGACAGGGTCGGATGAAAAACTGTTTTTT. This translates into CASSLGTGSDEKLFF.

This chain links TRBV28 with TRBJ2-2, with TRBD2 identical over 7 bases. Germline V gene lookup returns CDR1 MDHEN and CDR2 SYDVKM. This CDR3 spans 15 amino acids. V lost 7 bases, J lost 3 bases, and 8 bases stayed unmatched. In DNA, the CDR3 is TGTGCCAGCACCCTAGGGACTACCCACACCGGGGAGCTGTTTTTT. The encoded protein is CASTLGTTHTGELFF.

The rearrangement joins TRBV27 to TRBJ2-1; D gene ambiguous. V lost 10 bases and J lost 2, with 12 bases in between. Per germline, CDR1 MNHEY and CDR2 SMNVEV (reference sequence). This CDR3 is built from 13 residues. The DNA for the CDR3 is TGTGCCATCGCCCATGATCCCTACAATGAGCAGTTCTTC. This translates into CAIAHDPYNEQFF.

This rearrangement joins TRBV5-4 to TRBJ1-2, with TRBD1 identical over 8 bases. Germline V gene data show CDR1 as SGHNT and CDR2 as YYREEE (reference sequence). V lost 2 bases and J lost 2; bases outside the gene matches: 2. This CDR3 has 14 residues. The CDR3: CASSLQGGNYGYTF. The DNA of the CDR3 is TGTGCCAGCAGCTTACAGGGGGGGAACTATGGCTACACCTTC.

The chain recombines TRBV28 with TRBJ2-6, with a possible D match to TRBD2 (7 bases). The CDR3 runs to 16 residues. Germline V gene sequence: CDR1 MDHEN, CDR2 SYDVKM. V lost 8 bases, J lost 1 base, and 15 bases lay in between. CDR3: CASLRGAFSGANVLTF. In DNA form, the CDR3 reads TGTGCCAGCCTCCGGGGGGCGTTTTCTGGGGCCAACGTCCTGACTTTC.

This clonotype was seen only a few times. The chain has TRBV6-1 and TRBJ2-5; 11 bases match TRBD2. The CDR3 consists of 16 residues. Unmatched junction bases numbered 4, after V lost 4 bases and J lost 0 bases. CDR1 and CDR2 from the germline V gene are MNHNS and SASEGT. The CDR3 region is CASSVGTSGYQETQYF. CDR3 nucleotide sequence: TGTGCCAGCAGTGTAGGGACTAGCGGTTACCAAGAGACCCAGTACTTC.

The V and J genes are TRBV20-1 and TRBJ2-5; D gene unclear. The CDR3 covers 13 residues. Trimming removed 1 base at V and 1 base at J, with 7 bases between. In germline, CDR1 is DFQATT, CDR2 SNEGSKA (reference sequence). CDR3 nucleotides: TGCAGTGCTAGAGTACTCGGCCAAGAGACCCAGTACTTC. This encodes CSARVLGQETQYF.

The chain has TRBV7-6 and TRBJ2-5; D is perhaps TRBD2 (6 bases). Germline assignment: CDR1 SGHVS and CDR2 FNYEAQ. V gave up 4 bases and J gave up 3 bases, with 12 bases separating them. CDR3 length: 14 amino acids. This CDR3 is CASSWRDSEETQYF. The CDR3 DNA is TGTGCCAGCAGCTGGAGGGACTCTGAAGAGACCCAGTACTTC.

The gene calls are TRBV7-9 and TRBJ2-7; D possibly corresponds to TRBD2 (5 bases). CDR3 size: 14 residues. CDR1 is SEHNR, CDR2 FQNEAQ, per germline (reference sequence). V gave up 3 bases and J gave up 2 bases, with 11 bases separating them. CDR3 protein: CASSFSGTTYEQYF. As DNA, the CDR3 is TGTGCCAGCAGCTTCAGCGGAACAACCTACGAGCAGTACTTC.

CDR3 residues: CASSGLDRAEEGYGYTF. The CDR3 region has the DNA TGTGCCAGTAGTGGATTGGACAGGGCAGAGGAAGGCTATGGCTACACCTTC. The chain is built from TRBV19 and TRBJ1-2, with 8 bases fitting TRBD1. CDR1 LNHDA and CDR2 SQIVND come from the germline V gene (reference sequence). The V gene end was trimmed by 5 bases and the J gene end by 4 bases; junction bases not matched to a gene: 15. The CDR3 has 17 amino acids.

This rearrangement joins TRBV14 to TRBJ2-5, with TRBD2 as a possible D gene (7 bases). Germline loops: CDR1 SGHDN, CDR2 FVKESK. V gave up 5 bases and J gave up 3 bases, with 19 bases separating them. The CDR3 is 16 amino acids. The CDR3 protein is CASSSLGGRGEETQYF. In nucleotides, the CDR3 is TGTGCCAGCAGCTCACTCGGGGGGCGCGGGGAAGAGACCCAGTACTTC.

This clonotype appeared a single time. The CDR3 coding sequence is TGTGCCAGCAGCTGGGGACAGGGGGGGGACACAGATACGCAGTATTTT. Encoded protein: CASSWGQGGDTDTQYF. The chain has TRBV5-4 and TRBJ2-3, with 11 nucleotides matching TRBD1. The CDR3 is made up of 16 amino acids. Germline V gene sequence: CDR1 SGHNT, CDR2 YYREEE (reference sequence). The ends lost 3 bases at V and 2 bases at J; junction bases unmatched: 5.

The chain combines TRBV7-9 with TRBJ2-7; 7 bases agree with TRBD2. CDR3 length: 15 residues. Germline V gene sequence: CDR1 SEHNR, CDR2 FQNEAQ (reference sequence). With 6 bases clipped from V and 6 bases from J, the junction kept 14 bases outside the gene matches. The CDR3 nucleotides are TGTGCCAGCAGAGGCCTGGGCGGGAGTAATGGCGAGCAGTACTTC. It translates to CASRGLGGSNGEQYF.

This clonotype came up a few times. This chain uses TRBV4-1 with TRBJ2-7, with TRBD2 identical over 9 bases. Germline values: CDR1 MGHRA, CDR2 YSYEKL. The CDR3 sequence is 15 residues long. With 0 bases clipped from V and 3 bases from J, the junction kept 3 bases outside the gene matches. The CDR3 sequence is CASSQEGTSYYEQYF. CDR3 coding DNA: TGCGCCAGCAGCCAAGAAGGGACTAGCTACTACGAGCAGTACTTC.

V is TRBV6-2 or TRBV6-3 and J is TRBJ2-1; the D call may be TRBD1 or TRBD2 (5 bases each). This CDR3 has 15 amino acids. Germline CDR1 MNHEY, CDR2 SVGEGT. Trimming cost V 2 bases and J 0 bases, with 8 bases left between them. CDR3 protein: CASSYEGSSYNEQFF. The DNA for the CDR3 is TGTGCCAGCAGTTACGAGGGGAGCTCCTACAATGAGCAGTTCTTC.

The chain couples TRBV7-3 to TRBJ2-2, with D perhaps TRBD2 (5 bases). The CDR3 sequence is 16 residues long. V was trimmed by 2 bases and J by 3 bases, leaving 13 bases between them. The V gene's germline CDR1 is SGHTA and CDR2 FQGTGA. The CDR3 nucleotides are TGTGCCAGCAGCTTAGTTGGCCAGGACTACACCGGGGAGCTGTTTTTT. This encodes CASSLVGQDYTGELFF.